Included here is one T cell receptor (beta chain) sequence, with context. The method was immunoSEQ multiplex PCR; TCRdb's version includes in-frame clones alone and lacks a portion of them. The sample lists about 130,000 clones, approximately 89% occurring once. These data come from a study of blood T cell repertoires in COVID-19. The source of this sequence is a woman in her sixties with acute or convalescent COVID-19. Sequenced input: peripheral blood.

The CDR3 DNA reads TGTGCCAGCAGCGTAGGGACTAGCTATGGCTACACCTTC. Translating it yields CASSVGTSYGYTF. V is TRBV9 and J is TRBJ1-2; D gene ambiguous. The CDR3 contains 13 residues. Per the germline V gene, CDR1 is SGDLS and CDR2 is YYNGEE. V was shortened by 0 bases and J by 4 bases, with 7 bases between the two germline ends.